These 17 T cell receptor beta chains came from one sample sequenced in a study of cytomegalovirus exposure and HLA in healthy donors. Amplification used 60 Vbeta primers and 13 Jbeta primers. Repertoires were generated with immunoSEQ multiplex PCR, while TCRdb's copy carries only in-frame clones and drops some. The sample contains roughly 110,000 clones, roughly 82% of which appear only once. Material: PBMCs. Receptors were obtained from a man aged 25-45 years in good health and CMV-seropositive.

This clone was detected only a few times. The CDR3 loop reads CASSQQGAQRGYTF. As DNA, the CDR3 is TGTGCCAGTAGCCAACAGGGGGCGCAGCGTGGCTACACCTTC. The genes are TRBV19 and TRBJ1-2, with 9 bases lining up with TRBD1. CDR3 size: 14 residues. Trimming at V came to 6 bases and at J to 7 bases, leaving 9 bases not matched to a gene. From germline, CDR1 is LNHDA and CDR2 SQIVND (reference sequence). Filled out from reference TRBV19 and TRBJ1-2, the complete variable domain reads DGGITQSPKYLFRKEGQNVTLSCEQNLNHDAMYWYRQDPGQGLRLIYYSQIVNDFQKGDIAEGYSVSREKKESFPLTVTSAQKNPTAFYLCASSQQGAQRGYTFGSGTRLTVV.

This chain uses TRBV5-1 with TRBJ1-4, with 8 bases matching TRBD1. The CDR3 extends over 14 amino acids. V shed 3 bases and J 7 bases; nucleotides not matched to a gene: 5. Per the germline V gene, CDR1 is SGHRS and CDR2 is YFSETQ. CDR3 sequence: CASSSGQGGEKLFF. Here the CDR3 DNA reads TGCGCCAGCAGCTCAGGACAGGGAGGTGAAAAACTGTTTTTT.

V and J are TRBV10-1 and TRBJ2-1, with 7 bases aligning to TRBD2. J gave up 12 bases and V 6 bases, and 14 bases lay outside the gene matches. Looked up from germline, CDR1 is WNHNN and CDR2 is SYGVQD (reference sequence). The CDR3 totals 14 residues. In nucleotides, the CDR3 is TGCGCCAGCAGCGCTAACGCGGGGGTAGGCGGGCAGTTCTTC. Amino acid sequence: CASSANAGVGGQFF.

The chain employs TRBV5-1 and TRBJ2-5; TRBD2 matches at 11 bases. The length of the CDR3 is 14 residues. The germline gives CDR1 SGHRS, CDR2 YFSETQ. V gave up 6 bases and J gave up 4 bases; unmatched junction bases: 5. The CDR3 coding sequence is TGCGCCAGCACCCAGACTAGCGGGGTAGAGACCCAGTACTTC. Its translation is CASTQTSGVETQYF. Full variable domain (missing parts from reference TRBV5-1 and TRBJ2-5): KAGVTQTPRYLIKTRGQQVTLSCSPISGHRSVSWYQQTPGQGLQFLFEYFSETQRNKGNFPGRFSGRQFSNSRSEMNVSTLELGDSALYLCASTQTSGVETQYFGPGTRLLVL.

V is TRBV30 and J is TRBJ1-3; 8 bases are shared with TRBD1. The V segment lost 2 bases and the J segment 10 bases; nucleotides outside the gene matches: 10. CDR3 length: 14 residues. Germline V CDR1 and CDR2: GTSNPN, SVGIG (reference sequence). The CDR3 region is CAWSRGQDQGTIYF. The CDR3 DNA reads TGTGCCTGGAGTCGGGGACAGGACCAAGGGACCATATATTTT. The full variable domain, rest sourced from reference TRBV30 and TRBJ1-3, is SQTIHQWPATLVQPVGSPLSLECTVEGTSNPNLYWYRQAAGRGLQLLFYSVGIGQISSEVPQNLSASRPQDRQFILSSKKLLLSDSGFYLCAWSRGQDQGTIYFGEGSWLTVV.

The chain combines TRBV9 with TRBJ2-7; D gene unclear. Looked up from germline, CDR1 is SGDLS and CDR2 is YYNGEE. Trimming stripped 3 bases from V and 0 bases from J, with 4 bases between. The CDR3 is made up of 12 amino acids. The CDR3 coding sequence is TGTGCCAGCAGCGGCGACTCCTACGAGCAGTACTTC. As protein: CASSGDSYEQYF.

The rearrangement links TRBV5-6 to TRBJ2-2; TRBD2 aligns across 8 bases. The CDR3 length is 15 residues. V trimming: 7 bases; J trimming: 2 bases; junction bases outside the gene matches: 7. CDR1 and CDR2 (germline): SGHDT, YYEEEE. The CDR3 nucleotides read TGTGCCAGCGTAATTAGCGGGACCAACACCGGGGAGCTGTTTTTT. Its protein product is CASVISGTNTGELFF.

The chain links TRBV6-5 to TRBJ1-2, with no clear D. CDR3 size: 14 residues. Germline CDR1 is MNHEY and CDR2 is SVGAGI. The V end lost 6 bases, the J end lost 6 bases, and 17 bases lay between the germline ends. In DNA, the CDR3 is TGTGCCAGCAGGTCCCTCAGAGGGTGGGATGGCTACACCTTC. It translates to CASRSLRGWDGYTF.

In regard to this clone: An end of the junction does not agree with germline; a read error may underlie this. This chain connects TRBV7-9 to TRBJ2-5, with D tentatively TRBD1 (7 bases). The germline gives CDR1 SEHNR, CDR2 FQNEAQ (reference sequence). CDR3 length: 16 residues. The CDR3 is CSSSLSGGGGGPGQYF. The CDR3 nucleotides are TGTTCCAGCAGCTTATCCGGCGGAGGAGGGGGCCCGGGCCAGTACTTC.

This chain connects TRBV5-1 to TRBJ2-2; the match to TRBD1 covers 7 bases. CDR1 is SGHRS and CDR2 is YFSETQ in the germline V gene. The CDR3 loop spans 15 amino acids. Trimming at V came to 9 bases and at J to 0 bases, leaving 8 bases not matched to a gene. This CDR3 reads CATTRGTANTGELFF. The CDR3 bases are TGCGCCACCACCCGTGGGACAGCGAACACCGGGGAGCTGTTTTTT. Complete variable domain (other parts from reference TRBV5-1 and TRBJ2-2): KAGVTQTPRYLIKTRGQQVTLSCSPISGHRSVSWYQQTPGQGLQFLFEYFSETQRNKGNFPGRFSGRQFSNSRSEMNVSTLELGDSALYLCATTRGTANTGELFFGEGSRLTVL.

The chain employs TRBV5-8 and TRBJ1-1; 7 bases align to TRBD1. V lost 4 bases and J lost 1; bases outside the gene matches: 16. The CDR3 has 18 amino acids. CDR1 and CDR2 from the germline V gene are SGHTS and YDEGEE. The CDR3 protein is CASSLYTGDSSQNTEAFF. The CDR3 nucleotides read TGTGCCAGCAGCCTATACACCGGGGACAGCTCACAGAACACTGAAGCTTTCTTT. The variable domain in full, completed from reference TRBV5-8 and TRBJ1-1, reads EAGVTQSPTHLIKTRGQQATLRCSPISGHTSVYWYQQALGLGLQFLLWYDEGEERNRGNFPPRFSGRQFPNYSSELNVNALELEDSALYLCASSLYTGDSSQNTEAFFGQGTRLTVV.

The chain employs TRBV27 and TRBJ1-5; D remains unclear. Germline V gives CDR1 MNHEY, CDR2 SMNVEV (reference sequence). Trimming removed 6 bases at V and 4 bases at J, with 19 bases between. The CDR3 length is 16 residues. CDR3 sequence reads: CASSPVPWGGNQPQHF. CDR3 sequence (DNA): TGTGCCAGCAGCCCAGTCCCCTGGGGAGGGAATCAGCCCCAGCATTTT.

The chain employs TRBV19 and TRBJ1-1, with D uncertain. Trimming stripped 6 bases from V and 4 bases from J, with 21 bases between. This CDR3 region has 16 residues. Germline V lookup: CDR1 LNHDA, CDR2 SQIVND (reference sequence). The CDR3 DNA is TGTGCCAGTAGGCCCCCCCGGGAGACCTGGGGCACTGAAGCTTTCTTT. Protein sequence: CASRPPRETWGTEAFF. The variable domain in full, completed from reference TRBV19 and TRBJ1-1, reads DGGITQSPKYLFRKEGQNVTLSCEQNLNHDAMYWYRQDPGQGLRLIYYSQIVNDFQKGDIAEGYSVSREKKESFPLTVTSAQKNPTAFYLCASRPPRETWGTEAFFGQGTRLTVV.

The chain employs TRBV7-9 and TRBJ2-5, with D unresolved. V was pared by 1 base and J by 4 bases, with 10 bases between. This CDR3 is built from 14 residues. Per germline, CDR1 SEHNR and CDR2 FQNEAQ (reference sequence). The DNA of the CDR3 is TGTGCCAGCAGCTTAGACTGGCGGTCAGAGACCCAGTACTTC. This encodes CASSLDWRSETQYF.

Only a few counts were recorded for this clone. The chain is built from TRBV10-1 and TRBJ1-5; 8 bases map to TRBD1. With 4 bases clipped from V and 4 bases from J, the junction kept 9 bases outside the gene matches. Per the germline V gene, CDR1 is WNHNN and CDR2 is SYGVQD (reference sequence). The CDR3 runs 16 residues. CDR3 in DNA: TGCGCCAGCAGTGGCGCTACAGGGGGGGAAAATCAGCCCCAGCATTTT. It translates to CASSGATGGENQPQHF.

The chain joins TRBV5-1 to TRBJ2-3; TRBD1 is a possible D gene (6 bases). Germline V gene lookup returns CDR1 SGHRS and CDR2 YFSETQ. Trimming cost V 2 bases and J 4 bases, with 11 bases left between them. This CDR3 has 14 residues. DNA of the CDR3: TGCGCCAGCAGCTTATGGACAGTTCCAGATACGCAGTATTTT. This codes for CASSLWTVPDTQYF.

V gene TRBV2 combines with J gene TRBJ1-4; D gene uncertain. V lost 3 bases and J lost 5, with 13 bases in between. The length of the CDR3 is 15 residues. The germline V gene encodes CDR1 SNHLY and CDR2 FYNNEI. CDR3 DNA: TGTGCCAGCAGTGACTCCGGCAGCGTGAATGAAAAACTGTTTTTT. Translated, it gives CASSDSGSVNEKLFF.